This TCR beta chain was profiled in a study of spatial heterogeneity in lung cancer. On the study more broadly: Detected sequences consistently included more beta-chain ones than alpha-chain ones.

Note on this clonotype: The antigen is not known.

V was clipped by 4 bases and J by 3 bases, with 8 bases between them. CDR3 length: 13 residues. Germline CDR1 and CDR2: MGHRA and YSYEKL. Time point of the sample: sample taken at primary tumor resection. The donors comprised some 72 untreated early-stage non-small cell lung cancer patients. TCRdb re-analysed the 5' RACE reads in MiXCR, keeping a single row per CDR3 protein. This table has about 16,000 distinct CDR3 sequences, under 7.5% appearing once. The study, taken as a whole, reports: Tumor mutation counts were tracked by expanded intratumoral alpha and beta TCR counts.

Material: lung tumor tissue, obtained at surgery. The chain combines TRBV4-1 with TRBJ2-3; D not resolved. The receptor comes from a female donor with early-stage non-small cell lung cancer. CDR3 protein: CASSPPGTDTQYF. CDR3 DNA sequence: TGCGCCAGCAGCCCGCCTGGGACAGATACGCAGTATTTT.